This T cell receptor beta chain was sequenced in a study of T cell repertoires in cytomegalovirus infection. Study details: Through public TCR beta signatures, both CMV infection and matching HLA type were indicated. Study-level findings and limits: CMV-specific TCR beta clonotypes restricted by HLA-C dominated the ex vivo response.

At least ten counts were recorded for this clonotype. The antigen is unknown. TCRdb itself ran the reads through MiXCR, one entry per CDR3 protein. Of 500,000 to 600,000 distinct CDR3 sequences in the sample, more than 15% are singletons; the top ten hold about 24%. This TCR was recovered from a human donor in good health (CMV status not recorded). Some clones in this sample may be carry-over from other donors' samples. The sequenced material came from CD8+ T cells from PBMCs.

CDR3 amino acids: CAISDGSSYEQYF. The CDR3 DNA is TGTGCCATCAGTGACGGCAGCTCCTACGAGCAGTACTTC. This chain uses TRBV10-3 with TRBJ2-7, with no clear D. CDR3 length: 13 amino acids. Germline V gene data show CDR1 as ENHRY and CDR2 as SYGVKD. V was trimmed by 3 bases and J by 0 bases, leaving 6 bases between them.